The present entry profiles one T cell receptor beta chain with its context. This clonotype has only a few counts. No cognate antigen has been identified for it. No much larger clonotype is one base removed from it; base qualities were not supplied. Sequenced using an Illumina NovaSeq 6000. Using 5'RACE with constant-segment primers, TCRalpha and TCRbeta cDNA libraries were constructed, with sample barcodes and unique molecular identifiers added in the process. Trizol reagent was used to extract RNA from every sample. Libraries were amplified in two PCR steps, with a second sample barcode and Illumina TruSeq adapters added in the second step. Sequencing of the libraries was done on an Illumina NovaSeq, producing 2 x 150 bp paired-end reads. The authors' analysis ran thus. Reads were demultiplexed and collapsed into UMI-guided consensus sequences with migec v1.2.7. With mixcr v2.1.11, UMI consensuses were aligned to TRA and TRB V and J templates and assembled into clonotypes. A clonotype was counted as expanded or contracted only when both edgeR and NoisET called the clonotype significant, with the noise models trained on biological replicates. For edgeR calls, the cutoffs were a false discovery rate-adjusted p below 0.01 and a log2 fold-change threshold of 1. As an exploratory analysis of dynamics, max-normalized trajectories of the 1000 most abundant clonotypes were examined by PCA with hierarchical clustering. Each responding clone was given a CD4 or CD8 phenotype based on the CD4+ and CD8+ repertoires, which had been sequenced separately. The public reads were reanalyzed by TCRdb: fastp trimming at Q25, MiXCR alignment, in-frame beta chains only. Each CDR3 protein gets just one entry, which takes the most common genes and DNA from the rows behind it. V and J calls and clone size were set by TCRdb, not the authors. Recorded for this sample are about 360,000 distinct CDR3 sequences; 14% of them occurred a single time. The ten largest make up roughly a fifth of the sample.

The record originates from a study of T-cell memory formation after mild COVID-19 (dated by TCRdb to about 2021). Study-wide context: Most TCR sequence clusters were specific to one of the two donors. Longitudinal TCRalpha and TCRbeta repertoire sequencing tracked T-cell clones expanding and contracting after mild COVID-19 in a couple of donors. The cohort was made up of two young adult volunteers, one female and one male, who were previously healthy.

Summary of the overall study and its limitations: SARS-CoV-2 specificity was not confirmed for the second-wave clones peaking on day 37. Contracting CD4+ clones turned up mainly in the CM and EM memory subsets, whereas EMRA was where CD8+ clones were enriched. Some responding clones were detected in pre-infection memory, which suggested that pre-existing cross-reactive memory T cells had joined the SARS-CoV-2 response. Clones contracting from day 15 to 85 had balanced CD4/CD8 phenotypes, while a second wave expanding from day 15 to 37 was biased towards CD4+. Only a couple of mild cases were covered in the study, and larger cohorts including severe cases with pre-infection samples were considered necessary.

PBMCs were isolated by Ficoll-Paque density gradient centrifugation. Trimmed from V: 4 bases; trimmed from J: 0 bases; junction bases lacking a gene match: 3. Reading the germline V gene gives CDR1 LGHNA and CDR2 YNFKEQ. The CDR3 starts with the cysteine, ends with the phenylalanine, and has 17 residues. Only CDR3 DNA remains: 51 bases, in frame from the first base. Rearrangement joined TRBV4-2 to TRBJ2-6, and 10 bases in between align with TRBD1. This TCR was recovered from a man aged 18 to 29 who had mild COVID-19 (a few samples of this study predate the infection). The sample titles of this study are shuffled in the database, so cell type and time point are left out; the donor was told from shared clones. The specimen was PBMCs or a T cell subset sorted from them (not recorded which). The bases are TGTGCCAGCAGCCCCCGACAGGGGGCCTCTGGGGCCAACGTCCTGACTTTC. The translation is CASSPRQGASGANVLTF.